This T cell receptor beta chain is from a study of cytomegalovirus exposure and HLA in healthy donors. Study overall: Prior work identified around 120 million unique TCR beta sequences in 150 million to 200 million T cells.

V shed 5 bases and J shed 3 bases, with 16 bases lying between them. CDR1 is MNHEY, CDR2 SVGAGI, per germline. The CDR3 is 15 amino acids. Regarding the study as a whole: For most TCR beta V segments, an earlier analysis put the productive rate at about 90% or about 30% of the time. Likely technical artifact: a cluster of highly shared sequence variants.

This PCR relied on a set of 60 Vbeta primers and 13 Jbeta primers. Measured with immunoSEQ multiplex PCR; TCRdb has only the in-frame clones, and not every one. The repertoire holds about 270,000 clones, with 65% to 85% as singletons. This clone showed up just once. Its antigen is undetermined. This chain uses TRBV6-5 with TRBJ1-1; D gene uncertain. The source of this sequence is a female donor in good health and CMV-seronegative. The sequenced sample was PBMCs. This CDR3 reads CASSLSLLEDTEAFF. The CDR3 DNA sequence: TGTGCCAGCAGTCTTTCCCTCTTGGAGGACACTGAAGCTTTCTTT.